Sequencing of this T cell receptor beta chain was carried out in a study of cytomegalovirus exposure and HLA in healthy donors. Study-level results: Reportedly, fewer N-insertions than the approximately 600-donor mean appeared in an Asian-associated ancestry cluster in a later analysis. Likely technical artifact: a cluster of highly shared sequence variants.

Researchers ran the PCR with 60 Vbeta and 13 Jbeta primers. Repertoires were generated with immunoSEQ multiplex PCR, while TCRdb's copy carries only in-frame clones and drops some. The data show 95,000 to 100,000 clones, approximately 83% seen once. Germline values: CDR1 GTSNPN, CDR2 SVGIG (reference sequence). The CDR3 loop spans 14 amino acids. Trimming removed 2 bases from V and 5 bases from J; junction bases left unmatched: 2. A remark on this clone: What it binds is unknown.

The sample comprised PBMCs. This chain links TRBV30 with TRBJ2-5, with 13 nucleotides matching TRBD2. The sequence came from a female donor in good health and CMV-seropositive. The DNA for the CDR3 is TGTGCCTGGAGTCCGACTAGCGGGAGGGAGACCCAGTACTTC. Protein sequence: CAWSPTSGRETQYF.